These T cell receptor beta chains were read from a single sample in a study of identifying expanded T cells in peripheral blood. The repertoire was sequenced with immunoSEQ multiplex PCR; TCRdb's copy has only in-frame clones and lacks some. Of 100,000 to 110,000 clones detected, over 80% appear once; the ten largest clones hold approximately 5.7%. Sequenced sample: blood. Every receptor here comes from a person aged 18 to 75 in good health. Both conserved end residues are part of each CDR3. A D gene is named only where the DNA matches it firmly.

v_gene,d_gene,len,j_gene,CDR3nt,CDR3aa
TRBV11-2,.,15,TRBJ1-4,TGTGCCAGCAGCTTAATGGGCGGGGTCGGTGAAAAACTGTTTTTT,CASSLMGGVGEKLFF
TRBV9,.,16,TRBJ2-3,TGTGCCAGCAGCGTAGGTACGACGGGGTGGGATGATACGCAGTATTTT,CASSVGTTGWDDTQYF
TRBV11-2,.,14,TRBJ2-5,TGTGCCAGCAGCCTCAAGGACGGTCCAGAGACCCAGTACTTC,CASSLKDGPETQYF
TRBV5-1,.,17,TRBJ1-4,TGCGCCAGCAGCTTGTGGGGAGGGAATGTCGCGGAGGAAAAACTGTTTTTT,CASSLWGGNVAEEKLFF
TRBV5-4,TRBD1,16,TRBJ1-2,TGTGCCAGCAGCTTGGAGGGACAGGGGGTCCACTTTGGTTACACCTTC,CASSLEGQGVHFGYTF
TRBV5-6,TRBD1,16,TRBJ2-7,TGTGCCAGCAGCGGTACAGGGGGCGCGCTGGCCTACGAGCAGTACTTC,CASSGTGGALAYEQYF
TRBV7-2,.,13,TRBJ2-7,TGTGCCAGCAGCTTAGGGCAAAGCGGCGAGCAGTACTTC,CASSLGQSGEQYF
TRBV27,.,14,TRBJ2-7,TGTGCCAGCAGGCCCTCCGAGCGGCACTACGAGCAGTACTTC,CASRPSERHYEQYF
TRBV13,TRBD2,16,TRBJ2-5,TGTGCCAGCAGCGCGGGGGAGGGGCGTCCCGAGGAGACCCAGTACTTC,CASSAGEGRPEETQYF
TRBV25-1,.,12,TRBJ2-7,TGTGCCAGCAGTGGGGGACTGGTCGAGCAGTACTTC,CASSGGLVEQYF
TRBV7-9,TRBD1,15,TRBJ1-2,TGTGCCAGCAATCCTGGGGGACAGTCTAACTATGGCTACACCTTC,CASNPGGQSNYGYTF
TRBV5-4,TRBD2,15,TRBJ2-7,TGTGCCAGCAGCCCTGGGACTAGCAGCTGGGACGAGCAGTACTTC,CASSPGTSSWDEQYF
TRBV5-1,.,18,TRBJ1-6,TGCGCCAGCAGCCCGGACTCTGGACAGAGCTCCTATAATTCACCCCTCCACTTT,CASSPDSGQSSYNSPLHF
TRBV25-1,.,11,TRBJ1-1,TGTGCCAGCACTTGGAACACTGAAGCTTTCTTT,CASTWNTEAFF
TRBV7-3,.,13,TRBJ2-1,TGTGCCAGCAGCTTAAGGTACAGTCCTGAGCAGTTCTTC,CASSLRYSPEQFF
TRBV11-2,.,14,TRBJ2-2,TGTGCCAGCAGCTTAGGTCGGGGCACCGGGGAGCTGTTTTTT,CASSLGRGTGELFF
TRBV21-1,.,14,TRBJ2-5,TGTGCCAGCAGCAGTGTGACGCTTCAAGAGACCCAGTACTTC,CASSSVTLQETQYF